A selection of T cell receptor beta chains follows, all from one sample in a study of T cells after yellow fever vaccination. A single record per CDR3 protein comes from TCRdb applying MiXCR to the 5' RACE reads. The sample holds 500,000 to 650,000 distinct CDR3 sequences, around an eighth seen once. The material sequenced was PBMCs, taken on the day of the yellow fever booster vaccination. These receptors all come from a man younger than 40 who received the YFV17D yellow fever vaccine. Each CDR3 is given with its conserved first and last residue.

V	J	CDR3
TRBV20-1	TRBJ2-5	CSASPQAVQETQYF
TRBV12-3/TRBV12-4	TRBJ1-2	CASSLSGQPYGYTF
TRBV5-1	TRBJ2-3	CASSPPVSRADTQYF
TRBV20-1	TRBJ2-7	CSASPLAGYEQYF
TRBV14	TRBJ2-7	CASSLLGVEQYF
TRBV4-3	TRBJ2-7	CASSQDLIVGGRTGADEQYF
TRBV15	TRBJ2-7	CATASSGEQYF
TRBV5-1	TRBJ2-7	CASSLDSAYEQYF
TRBV7-8	TRBJ2-3	CASSKSGSVDTQYF
TRBV5-4	TRBJ2-2	CASSLVSGAGTGELFF
TRBV5-6	TRBJ1-1	CASSLEGTGSGAFF
TRBV5-1	TRBJ2-3	CASAEGLAGAIDTQYF
TRBV12-3/TRBV12-4	TRBJ2-5	CASSSLAGGETQYF
TRBV18	TRBJ2-7	CASSPRGMASVAYEQYF
TRBV12-3/TRBV12-4	TRBJ1-1	CASSLDVGANTEAFF
TRBV6-2/TRBV6-3	TRBJ2-7	CASSNRGSGSTHEQYF
TRBV12-3/TRBV12-4	TRBJ2-1	CASSLAASGRSGEQFF
TRBV20-1	TRBJ1-6	CSAREGRNSPLHF
TRBV20-1	TRBJ2-5	CSARDMLAGNQETQYF
TRBV23-1	TRBJ2-2	CASSQLWDPKVRGTGELFF
TRBV27	TRBJ2-4	CASSFLGQGENIQYF
TRBV24-1	TRBJ2-7	CATSDPTSGLAETYEQYF
TRBV29-1	TRBJ2-1	CSVSGHRSYNEQFF
TRBV7-2	TRBJ2-1	CASSLALVAGAGEVNEQFF
TRBV12-3/TRBV12-4	TRBJ2-7	CASSMSLRLGSYEQYF
TRBV25-1	TRBJ2-1	CASSETGQGAVEQFF
TRBV28	TRBJ2-5	CASTPGNEETQYF
TRBV24-1	TRBJ2-7	CATSDNQGSYEQYF
TRBV4-3	TRBJ2-7	CASSQGVPYEQYF
TRBV6-2/TRBV6-3	TRBJ1-2	CASSSSTGFVNYGYTF
TRBV4-1	TRBJ2-5	CASRGPNQETQYF
TRBV7-2	TRBJ2-7	CASSLEDRRIEQYF
TRBV2	TRBJ2-1	CASGFSAGTYNEQFF
TRBV7-2	TRBJ2-7	CASSLAPGQKYEQYF
TRBV5-1	TRBJ2-7	CASKGWAGGRDEQYF
TRBV6-2/TRBV6-3	TRBJ2-2	CASSLAVNTGELFF
TRBV11-3	TRBJ2-1	CASSLEREGQNEQFF
TRBV10-3	TRBJ2-3	CAIRGTTSTDTQYF
TRBV5-4	TRBJ2-5	CASSIDAQETQYF
TRBV29-1	TRBJ2-7	CSAQRSGGDEQYF
TRBV4-3	TRBJ2-1	CASSPQTSARSSSYNEQFF
TRBV15	TRBJ2-7	CATSMDGLGEQYF
TRBV4-3	TRBJ2-2	CASSQDPPGPTGELFF
TRBV6-1	TRBJ1-1	CASRDGSANKGTEAFF
TRBV29-1	TRBJ2-2	CSVGWGPNTLNTGELFF
TRBV5-8	TRBJ2-7	CASSLWQGLSYEHYF
TRBV20-1	TRBJ2-2	CSASSLRQGGKTGELFF
TRBV3-1	TRBJ2-2	CASSQGFGDWAGELFF
TRBV6-5	TRBJ2-2	CASSYSSDSSGELFF
TRBV5-1	TRBJ1-1	CASSLASRLTNTEAFF
TRBV7-9	TRBJ1-4	CASSLGTLGEKLFF
TRBV27	TRBJ1-4	CASRRVVNEKLFF
TRBV12-3/TRBV12-4	TRBJ1-1	CASRPGGLNTEAFF
TRBV10-2	TRBJ2-7	CASRGGGWTEQSYEQYF